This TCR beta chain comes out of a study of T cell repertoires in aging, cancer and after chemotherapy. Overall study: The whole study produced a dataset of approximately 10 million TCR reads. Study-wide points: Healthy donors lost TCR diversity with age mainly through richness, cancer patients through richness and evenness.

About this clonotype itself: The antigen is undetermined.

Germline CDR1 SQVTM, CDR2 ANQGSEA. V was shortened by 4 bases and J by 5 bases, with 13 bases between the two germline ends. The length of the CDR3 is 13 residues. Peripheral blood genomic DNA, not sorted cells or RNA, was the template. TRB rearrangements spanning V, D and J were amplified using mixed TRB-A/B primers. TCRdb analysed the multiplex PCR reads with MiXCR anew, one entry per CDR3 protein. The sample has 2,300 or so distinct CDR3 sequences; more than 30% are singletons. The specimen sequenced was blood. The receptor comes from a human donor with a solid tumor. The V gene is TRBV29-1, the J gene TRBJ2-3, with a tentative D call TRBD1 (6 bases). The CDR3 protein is CSVVWGQGDTQYF. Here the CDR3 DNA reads TGCAGCGTTGTTTGGGGGCAGGGAGATACGCAGTATTTT.